A selection of T cell receptor beta chains follows, all from one sample in a study of cytomegalovirus exposure and HLA in healthy donors. Method: immunoSEQ multiplex PCR; TCRdb's copy keeps in-frame clones and lacks some. The sample comprises around 190,000 clones, around 79% of which are singletons, and 0.69% rests with the top ten. Material: PBMCs. The receptors come from a woman aged 40 to 50 in good health and CMV-seronegative. Both conserved end residues are part of each CDR3. The D gene is left open where the match is weak. A row's size may be missing; if present it is once, few, many or a size class.

TRBD2	TRBV11-1	TRBJ2-1	NA	CASSLFLAGGLRPLAEQFF	TGTGCCAGCAGCTTATTCCTAGCGGGGGGGCTGAGACCCCTAGCTGAGCAGTTCTTC
NA	TRBV4-3	TRBJ1-6	NA	CASSQDGGRLDSPLHF	TGCGCCAGCAGCCAAGATGGGGGCAGGCTTGATTCACCCCTCCACTTT
TRBD1	TRBV10-3	TRBJ2-7	NA	CAISLGTGTGNYEQYF	TGTGCCATCAGTCTTGGGACCGGGACAGGGAACTACGAGCAGTACTTC
TRBD1	TRBV18	TRBJ1-5	NA	CASSPGTGGNQPQHF	TGTGCCAGCTCACCCGGGACAGGAGGCAATCAGCCCCAGCATTTT
NA	TRBV5-5	TRBJ2-1	NA	CASSLGPRNEQFF	TGTGCCAGCAGCTTGGGCCCGAGAAATGAGCAGTTCTTC
TRBD2	TRBV9	TRBJ2-1	NA	CASSPHPFSGSPRHEQFF	TGTGCCAGCAGCCCCCACCCCTTTAGCGGGAGCCCCAGGCATGAGCAGTTCTTC
NA	TRBV5-6	TRBJ1-1	few	CASSSLWLRTNTEAFF	TGTGCCAGCAGCTCTTTGTGGTTGAGAACGAACACTGAAGCTTTCTTT
NA	TRBV11-3	TRBJ2-1	NA	CASSLSNWGDEQFF	TGTGCCAGCAGCTTATCAAACTGGGGAGATGAGCAGTTCTTC
TRBD1	TRBV28	TRBJ2-6	NA	CASIRSGTGIGSGANVLTF	TGTGCCAGCATCCGAAGTGGGACAGGAATTGGCTCTGGGGCCAACGTCCTGACTTTC
NA	TRBV6-1	TRBJ2-7	NA	CASRLEQLRSYEQYF	TGTGCCAGCAGATTAGAGCAATTGCGCTCCTACGAGCAGTACTTC
TRBD2	TRBV18	TRBJ2-7	NA	CASSSGLATNYEQYF	TGTGCCAGCTCATCCGGACTAGCGACTAACTACGAGCAGTACTTC
TRBD2	TRBV19	TRBJ2-3	NA	CASRRGTDTQYF	TGTGCCAGTAGGCGGGGGACAGATACGCAGTATTTT
NA	TRBV5-1	TRBJ1-2	NA	CASSSHTTGGYGYTF	TGCGCCAGCAGCTCTCACACGACCGGGGGCTATGGCTACACCTTC
NA	TRBV7-3	TRBJ1-2	NA	CASSPGGGDYGYTF	TGTGCCAGCAGCCCCGGGGGGGGCGACTATGGCTACACCTTC
NA	TRBV14	TRBJ1-4	NA	CASSQTGTGQEKLFF	TGTGCCAGCAGCCAGACCGGGACCGGACAGGAAAAACTGTTTTTT
NA	TRBV5-1	TRBJ2-3	once	CASSLGGVGTDTQYF	TGCGCCAGCAGCTTGGGGGGGGTCGGCACAGATACGCAGTATTTT
TRBD1	TRBV6-4	TRBJ1-1	NA	CASSSSPLRTGKNTEAFF	TGTGCCAGCAGCTCGTCCCCACTTCGGACAGGGAAGAACACTGAAGCTTTCTTT
NA	TRBV6-1	TRBJ2-1	NA	CASSDRGGGSNEQFF	TGTGCCAGCAGTGACCGAGGGGGAGGGAGTAATGAGCAGTTCTTC
TRBD1	TRBV6-1	TRBJ2-1	NA	CASSWGQAYNEQFF	TGTGCCAGCAGTTGGGGACAGGCCTACAATGAGCAGTTCTTC
TRBD1	TRBV7-2	TRBJ2-7	once	CASSPRTGREQYF	TGTGCCAGCAGCCCCAGGACAGGGAGGGAGCAGTACTTC
TRBD1	TRBV15	TRBJ2-1	NA	CATSELGQGNEQFF	TGTGCCACCAGCGAGTTGGGACAGGGGAATGAGCAGTTCTTC
TRBD1	TRBV11-3	TRBJ1-6	NA	CASSLLRPGTGYDNSPLHF	TGTGCCAGCAGCTTACTCAGACCCGGGACAGGCTACGATAATTCACCCCTCCACTTT
NA	TRBV27	TRBJ2-7	NA	CASSFGRGADYEQYF	TGTGCCAGCAGTTTCGGTCGGGGAGCGGACTACGAGCAGTACTTC
NA	TRBV6-1	TRBJ2-7	NA	CATAPPGTSTYEQYF	TGTGCCACCGCCCCCCCCGGGACTTCTACCTACGAGCAGTACTTC
NA	TRBV21-1	TRBJ2-3	NA	CASSATGLRPDTQYF	TGTGCCAGCAGCGCGACAGGCCTACGACCAGATACGCAGTATTTT
TRBD1	TRBV19	TRBJ1-1	NA	CATNRGPYTEAFF	TGTGCCACAAACAGGGGGCCGTACACTGAAGCTTTCTTT
TRBD2	TRBV2	TRBJ2-3	once	CASSELAGRTDTQYF	TGTGCCAGCAGTGAGCTAGCGGGTCGCACAGATACGCAGTATTTT
TRBD1	TRBV29-1	TRBJ1-1	NA	CSVEAGTGVTEAFF	TGCAGCGTTGAAGCCGGGACAGGGGTGACTGAAGCTTTCTTT
NA	TRBV4-2	TRBJ1-3	NA	CASSQETGSSGNTIYF	TGTGCCAGCAGCCAAGAGACAGGTTCCTCTGGAAACACCATATATTTT
TRBD2	TRBV28	TRBJ2-2	NA	CASSVAGKWTGELFF	TGTGCCAGCAGCGTAGCGGGAAAGTGGACCGGGGAGCTGTTTTTT
TRBD2	TRBV6-5	TRBJ2-7	NA	CASSGTSGSSYEQYF	TGTGCCAGCAGTGGGACTAGCGGTAGCTCCTACGAGCAGTACTTC
TRBD1	TRBV10-3	TRBJ1-4	NA	CAISESTGGDEKLFF	TGTGCCATCAGTGAGTCGACAGGGGGTGATGAAAAACTGTTTTTT
TRBD1	TRBV4-3	TRBJ1-4	NA	CASSQGTGGVKLFF	TGCGCCAGCAGCCAAGGGACAGGGGGCGTAAAACTGTTTTTT
NA	TRBV7-8	TRBJ1-5	NA	CASSPWRTSGNQPQHF	TGTGCCAGCAGCCCTTGGCGGACAAGCGGCAATCAGCCCCAGCATTTT
TRBD1	TRBV6-1	TRBJ2-7	NA	CASSVSGTGSYEQYF	TGTGCCAGCAGTGTGTCCGGGACAGGGTCCTACGAGCAGTACTTC
TRBD1	TRBV19	TRBJ1-2	NA	CASSWDRGYGYTF	TGTGCCAGTAGTTGGGACAGGGGATATGGCTACACCTTC
NA	TRBV6-5	TRBJ2-2	NA	CASSSLDWNTGELFF	TGTGCCAGCAGTTCGTTGGACTGGAACACCGGGGAGCTGTTTTTT
NA	TRBV2	TRBJ2-1	few	CASSLEGRTYNEQFF	TGTGCCAGCAGTTTGGAGGGGAGAACCTACAATGAGCAGTTCTTC
TRBD2	TRBV18	TRBJ2-5	NA	CASSPVRGETQYF	TGTGCCAGCTCACCGGTGCGGGGGGAGACCCAGTACTTC
NA	TRBV5-4	TRBJ2-4	once	CASSLGGGLENIQYF	TGCGCCAGCAGCTTGGGTGGTGGGCTCGAAAACATTCAGTACTTC
TRBD2	TRBV6-4	TRBJ2-1	once	CASSDATSGASSYNEQFF	TGTGCCAGCAGTGACGCGACTAGCGGGGCCAGCTCCTACAATGAGCAGTTCTTC
TRBD2	TRBV2	TRBJ2-3	NA	CASSDPGLAGGPNTQYF	TGTGCCAGCAGCGACCCCGGACTAGCGGGAGGGCCAAATACGCAGTATTTT
NA	TRBV19	TRBJ1-5	once	CASSIPGGFQPQHF	TGTGCCAGTAGTATCCCGGGAGGGTTTCAGCCCCAGCATTTT
NA	TRBV6-1	TRBJ1-5	NA	CASSVGHFSNQPQHF	TGTGCCAGCAGTGTTGGACACTTTAGCAATCAGCCCCAGCATTTT
TRBD2	TRBV18	TRBJ2-7	once	CASSSLSGRSTYEQYF	TGTGCCAGCTCATCACTCAGCGGGAGGTCCACCTACGAGCAGTACTTC
NA	TRBV29-1	TRBJ1-1	NA	CSCAGNTEAFF	TGCAGCTGTGCGGGGAACACTGAAGCTTTCTTT
NA	TRBV6-5	TRBJ2-5	NA	CASSYSGATQETQYF	TGTGCCAGCAGTTACTCAGGGGCGACACAAGAGACCCAGTACTTC
NA	TRBV11-2	TRBJ2-1	NA	CASSLSGTSYNEQFF	TGTGCCAGCAGCTTAAGTGGGACATCCTACAATGAGCAGTTCTTC
NA	TRBV4-3	TRBJ2-7	many	CASSQVPGYEQYF	TGCGCCAGCAGCCAAGTTCCAGGCTACGAGCAGTACTTC
NA	TRBV7-8	TRBJ2-7	few	CASSLTDLTYEQYF	TGTGCCAGCAGCTTAACAGACCTAACCTACGAGCAGTACTTC
TRBD2	TRBV6-5	TRBJ2-1	NA	CASSYSLAGGWNEQFF	TGTGCCAGCAGCTACAGCTTAGCGGGAGGTTGGAATGAGCAGTTCTTC
TRBD1	TRBV19	TRBJ2-1	once	CASSFQTGGNEQFF	TGTGCCAGTAGTTTCCAGACAGGGGGCAATGAGCAGTTCTTC
TRBD1	TRBV5-1	TRBJ1-2	NA	CASSLAGTDNYGYTF	TGCGCCAGCAGCTTGGCCGGGACAGATAACTATGGCTACACCTTC
NA	TRBV5-1	TRBJ1-4	few	CASSLGGPNEKLFF	TGCGCCAGCAGCTTGGGAGGGCCTAATGAAAAACTGTTTTTT